This TCR beta chain was sequenced in a study of T cells in Graves' hyperthyroidism and ophthalmopathy. Ten or more counts support this clonotype. Antigen unknown. J gave up 1 base and V 3 bases, and 12 bases lay outside the gene matches. This CDR3 contains 17 residues. Germline CDR1 is SGDLS and CDR2 is YYNGEE. Amplification of TCR beta CDR3 regions was performed using RNA transcripts as template. During a first-round RT-PCR of the TCR CDR3, the HTBI primer set was used. TCRdb called the multiplex PCR reads again in MiXCR, with one record for every CDR3 protein. Counted here are about 840,000 distinct CDR3 sequences, roughly 40% occurring once; the ten biggest clones make up around 9.3%. Findings and caveats of the study: A 13 V-J model separated ophthalmopathy from stable hyperthyroidism.

Hyperthyroidism patients were newly diagnosed, had disease duration under 2 months, and were aged 18 to 65 years. The sequenced sample was blood. This receptor was identified in a man between 18 and 29 years old with Graves' hyperthyroidism. The V and J genes are TRBV9 and TRBJ1-2; the match to TRBD1 covers 7 bases. The CDR3 DNA follows: TGTGCCAGCAGCGGCAAACAGGGGATGGTCCTTAACTATGGCTACACCTTC. Protein sequence: CASSGKQGMVLNYGYTF.